The next 17 T cell receptor beta chains were all read from a single sample in a study of CD4 T cells in relation to SARS-CoV-2 and coronaviruses (dated by TCRdb to about 2021). Library preparation was by the immunoSEQ multiplex PCR assay. Entries here come from immuneACCESS through TCRdb and include only in-frame sequences with V and J called. Some clones fail to appear in such tables; in the studies checked, an unresolved V gene covers under half of the shortfall, and the cause of the remainder is unknown. In this sample the table shows tens of thousands of clones, just under 75% of which occur a single time. Together, the top ten hold about 22% of the sample. CD4+ T cells from unexposed donors were collected before the COVID-19 pandemic (2011-2018). After around 11 days of culture, CD4+ T cells were isolated with the EasySep CD4+ T cell isolation kit. What these receptors recognize is not known.

Sequences were obtained from CD4+ T cells from PBMCs, cultured in vitro. All receptors come from a human donor in good health.

This clone was seen a handful of times. Relative to the germline gene, one junction end is altered; a read error may explain this. This chain joins TRBV7-7 and TRBJ2-7; TRBD1 matches 7 bases. The germline gives CDR1 SSHAT, CDR2 FNYEAQ (reference sequence). The CDR3 contains 13 residues. The CDR3 DNA reads as TGTGCTAGCAGCCGAGGGACAGCCCACGAGCAGTACTTC. Protein product: CASSRGTAHEQYF.

This clone was detected only a few times. The chain couples TRBV3-1 (or the pseudogene TRBV3-2) to TRBJ1-2; D remains ambiguous. Germline V lookup: CDR1 LGHDT, CDR2 YNNKEL (reference sequence). The CDR3 sequence is 14 residues long. Trimming left V 3 bases short and J 2 bases short, with 10 bases between. The CDR3 nucleotides are TGTGCCAGCAGCCAGGGCCAATTAAACTATGGCTACACCTTC. It yields the protein CASSQGQLNYGYTF.

The V gene is TRBV11-2, the J gene TRBJ2-5; TRBD2 matches at 12 bases. CDR1 is SGHAT, CDR2 FQNNGV, per germline. V lost 4 bases to trimming and J lost 5 bases; unmatched junction nucleotides: 8. This CDR3 is built from 16 residues. CDR3 nucleotides: TGTGCCAGCAGCTCGAGGACTAGCGGGGCCAGGGAGACCCAGTACTTC. Translation gives CASSSRTSGARETQYF.

This chain joins TRBV7-9 and TRBJ2-1; D assignment may be TRBD1 or TRBD2 (5 bases each). The V and J ends lost 0 bases and 5 bases respectively, with 5 bases between them. The CDR3 spans 13 residues. CDR1 is SEHNR, CDR2 FQNEAQ, per germline (reference sequence). Here the CDR3 DNA reads TGTGCCAGCAGCTTAGCGGGGGACAATGAGCAGTTCTTC. This gives the protein CASSLAGDNEQFF.

J is TRBJ2-2 and V is TRBV4-2; 11 bases are shared with TRBD2. Germline CDR1 is LGHNA and CDR2 is YNFKEQ. This CDR3 has 19 amino acids. The V segment lost 4 bases and the J segment 4 bases; nucleotides outside the gene matches: 14. CDR3 sequence (DNA): TGTGCCAGCAGCCTGAGGGGGACTAGCGGTTCCGCGGGCACCGGGGAGCTGTTTTTT. Amino acids: CASSLRGTSGSAGTGELFF.

This chain joins TRBV6-5 and TRBJ1-4; the match to TRBD1 covers 8 bases. Trimming took 5 bases from V and 4 from J; bases not matched to a gene: 6. The CDR3 spans 15 residues. Per the germline V gene, CDR1 is MNHEY and CDR2 is SVGAGI. CDR3 nucleotide sequence: TGTGCCAGCAGTCACAGGGGGTTAATTAATGAAAAACTGTTTTTT. This translates into CASSHRGLINEKLFF.

CDR3 loop: CASSLTSGNEQFF. CDR3 nucleotide sequence: TGTGCCAGCAGTTTAACTAGCGGCAATGAGCAGTTCTTC. The genes are TRBV12-3 or TRBV12-4 and TRBJ2-1, with TRBD2 identical over 8 bases. V trimming: 2 bases; J trimming: 6 bases; junction bases outside the gene matches: 0. This CDR3 region has 13 residues.

This clone has more than one count but fewer than ten. The chain uses TRBV9 and TRBJ2-5; the match to TRBD2 covers 12 bases. Germline-derived CDR1 and CDR2 are SGDLS and YYNGEE. The CDR3 has 20 residues. V shed 1 base and J 1 base; nucleotides not matched to a gene: 14. The chain's CDR3 is CASSVIGRTSGTTFQETQYF. The CDR3 bases are TGTGCCAGCAGCGTAATTGGCCGGACTAGCGGGACTACCTTCCAAGAGACCCAGTACTTC.

The chain carries TRBV30 and TRBJ1-1; D is undetermined. The CDR3 totals 13 residues. V was shortened by 2 bases and J by 1 base, with 8 bases between the two germline ends. The germline CDR1 and CDR2 sequences are GTSNPN and SVGIG (reference sequence). CDR3 residues: CAWSIGSNTEAFF. DNA of the CDR3: TGTGCCTGGAGTATAGGGTCGAACACTGAAGCTTTCTTT.

The chain joins TRBV7-9 to TRBJ2-5, with D maybe TRBD2 (6 bases). The germline gives CDR1 SEHNR, CDR2 FQNEAQ (reference sequence). CDR3 length: 15 residues. V was pared by 4 bases and J by 4 bases, with 16 bases between. CDR3 loop: CASSSPFGGGETQYF. CDR3 nucleotide sequence: TGTGCCAGCAGCTCCCCATTCGGGGGTGGAGAGACCCAGTACTTC.

This sequence joins TRBV29-1 and TRBJ2-2; D unclear. The ends were cut back, 3 bases at V and 2 bases at J, with 7 bases in the middle. This CDR3 is built from 13 residues. Germline CDR1 is SQVTM and CDR2 is ANQGSEA. CDR3 DNA sequence: TGCAGCGTTGATGTCGGCAACACCGGGGAGCTGTTTTTT. This translates into CSVDVGNTGELFF.

In this sample, this clone turned up a few times. The chain couples TRBV29-1 to TRBJ1-1; tentatively, D is TRBD1 (5 bases). The CDR3 has 13 residues. CDR1 is SQVTM and CDR2 is ANQGSEA in the germline V gene. V was trimmed by 7 bases and J by 0 bases, leaving 12 bases between them. CDR3 sequence reads: CSAGGGVNTEAFF. CDR3 sequence (DNA): TGCAGCGCCGGGGGGGGTGTGAACACTGAAGCTTTCTTT. The whole variable domain, remainder taken from reference TRBV29-1 and TRBJ1-1, is SAVISQKPSRDICQRGTSLTIQCQVDSQVTMMFWYRQQPGQSLTLIATANQGSEATYESGFVIDKFPISRPNLTFSTLTVSNMSPEDSSIYLCSAGGGVNTEAFFGQGTRLTVV.

The gene calls are TRBV2 and TRBJ2-6, with no clear D. Germline V lookup: CDR1 SNHLY, CDR2 FYNNEI. Deletions cut 4 bases from V and 3 bases from J, with 7 bases between. This CDR3 spans 14 amino acids. In nucleotides, the CDR3 is TGTGCCAGCAGTGTATTTGGTGGGGCCAACGTCCTGACTTTC. Translation: CASSVFGGANVLTF.

This chain joins TRBV11-2 and TRBJ2-5; D tentatively reads TRBD1 or TRBD2 (5 bases each). Germline assignment: CDR1 SGHAT and CDR2 FQNNGV. The CDR3 has 19 residues. Trimming removed 5 bases at V and 1 base at J, with 26 bases between. CDR3 nucleotides: TGTGCCAGCAGCACTCTCGGGGACGGACTCTGGCTATCCCAAGAGACCCAGTACTTC. Residues: CASSTLGDGLWLSQETQYF.

This chain uses TRBV29-1 with TRBJ2-3; TRBD1 agrees at 8 bases. From germline, CDR1 is SQVTM and CDR2 ANQGSEA. The trim removed 6 bases at V and 8 bases at J, leaving 10 bases unmatched. This CDR3 region has 13 residues. CDR3 in amino acids: CSVVTQGAGTQYF. CDR3 nucleotide sequence: TGCAGCGTCGTAACCCAGGGGGCGGGTACGCAGTATTTT.

This clone occurred a few times. The chain employs TRBV2 and TRBJ2-5; no reliable D call. Between the trimmed V and J ends, which lost 5 bases and 4 bases, there was a span of 5 bases. CDR3 length: 11 amino acids. Germline loops: CDR1 SNHLY, CDR2 FYNNEI. CDR3 nucleotides: TGTGCCAGCAGTTATGGAGAGACCCAGTACTTC. This encodes CASSYGETQYF.

The chain uses TRBV2 and TRBJ2-3; D not certain. Germline lookup yields CDR1 SNHLY and CDR2 FYNNEI. The CDR3 length is 12 residues. Trimming left V 6 bases short and J 6 bases short, with 10 bases between. CDR3 residues: CASRRDGDTQYF. The CDR3 nucleotides are TGTGCCAGCAGACGCGACGGGGATACGCAGTATTTT.